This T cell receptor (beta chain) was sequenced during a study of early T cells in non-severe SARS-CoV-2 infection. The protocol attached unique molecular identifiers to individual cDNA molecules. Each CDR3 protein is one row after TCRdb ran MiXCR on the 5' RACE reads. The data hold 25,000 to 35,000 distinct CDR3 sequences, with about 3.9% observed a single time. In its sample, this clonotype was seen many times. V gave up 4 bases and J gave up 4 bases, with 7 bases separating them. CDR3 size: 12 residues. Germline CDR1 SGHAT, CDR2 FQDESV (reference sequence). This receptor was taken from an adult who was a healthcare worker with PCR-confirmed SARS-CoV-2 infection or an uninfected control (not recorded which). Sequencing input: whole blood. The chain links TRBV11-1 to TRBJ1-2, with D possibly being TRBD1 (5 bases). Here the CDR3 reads CASSSGTYGYTF. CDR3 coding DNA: TGTGCCAGCAGCTCAGGGACCTATGGCTACACCTTC.